Below are 7 T cell receptor beta chains sequenced from a single sample in a study of CD8 T cells in Susac syndrome. Reverse transcription of roughly 0.5 to 1 ug RNA was performed with random hexamers. TCRdb re-called the immunoSEQ multiplex PCR reads through MiXCR, storing one row per CDR3 protein. The sample includes about 300,000 distinct CDR3 sequences, about 89% of them seen just once. Input material: CD8+ T cells from PBMCs. These receptors were taken from a human donor with multiple sclerosis.

V is TRBV2 and J is TRBJ2-3; D is ambiguous. CDR3 length: 17 residues. Trimming removed 5 bases from V and 0 bases from J, with 18 bases in between. The germline gives CDR1 SNHLY, CDR2 FYNNEI. CDR3 amino acids: CASSLPSTPASTDTQYF. The CDR3 bases are TGTGCCAGCAGTCTTCCTTCGACTCCCGCTAGCACAGATACGCAGTATTTT. Full variable domain (outside the CDR3, taken from reference TRBV2 and TRBJ2-3): EPEVTQTPSHQVTQMGQEVILRCVPISNHLYFYWYRQILGQKVEFLVSFYNNEISEKSEIFDDQFSVERPDGSNFTLKIRSTKLEDSAMYFCASSLPSTPASTDTQYFGPGTRLTVL.

The table lists this clonotype with a few counts. This chain links TRBV4-1 with TRBJ2-3; D uncertain. Trimming took off 4 bases at V and 11 bases at J, with 10 bases between the two ends. Germline loops: CDR1 MGHRA, CDR2 YSYEKL. The CDR3 has 11 amino acids. The CDR3 DNA reads as TGCGCCAGCAGCCGGCTAGGAGAGCAGTATTTT. It specifies CASSRLGEQYF.

The gene calls are TRBV7-9 and TRBJ1-3, with 11 bases matching TRBD1. The J segment lost 3 bases and the V segment lost 5 bases, leaving 6 bases of the junction unmatched. The germline gives CDR1 SEHNR, CDR2 FQNEAQ (reference sequence). The length of the CDR3 is 16 residues. CDR3 nucleotides: TGTGCCAGCAGCGACGGGACAGGGGGGCTTGGAAACACCATATATTTT. Encoded protein: CASSDGTGGLGNTIYF.

V gene TRBV12-3 or TRBV12-4 combines with J gene TRBJ2-1; 10 positions match TRBD1. Trimming cost V 3 bases and J 6 bases; bases outside gene matches: 14. CDR3 length: 18 amino acids. In nucleotides, the CDR3 is TGTGCCAGCAGTTTCTGGGGAGGTGGGACAGGGGAGGGCAATGAGCAGTTCTTC. It specifies CASSFWGGGTGEGNEQFF.

This clonotype was seen only a few times. The chain uses TRBV4-2 and TRBJ2-7, with a possible D match to TRBD1 (6 bases). Germline lookup yields CDR1 LGHNA and CDR2 YNFKEQ. V was shortened by 5 bases and J by 2 bases, with 10 bases between the two germline ends. The CDR3 consists of 13 residues. CDR3 bases: TGTGCCAGCAGCGAAGCAGGGGCCTACGAGCAGTACTTC. Encoded protein: CASSEAGAYEQYF.

The genes are TRBV4-1 and TRBJ2-4; TRBD2 matches 10 bases. This CDR3 has 19 amino acids. Germline CDR1 reads MGHRA; CDR2 reads YSYEKL. Unmatched junction bases numbered 8, after V lost 0 bases and J lost 0 bases. The CDR3 DNA follows: TGCGCCAGCAGCCAAGATCCTAGCGGGGGCCCCATAGCCAAAAACATTCAGTACTTC. Its protein is CASSQDPSGGPIAKNIQYF.

The chain is built from TRBV27 and TRBJ1-6, with a weak D call TRBD1 (5 bases). CDR3 size: 14 residues. From germline, CDR1 is MNHEY and CDR2 SMNVEV (reference sequence). V lost 2 bases and J lost 3, with 5 bases in between. The CDR3 sequence: CASSLQGYNSPLHF. DNA for the CDR3: TGTGCCAGCAGTTTACAGGGCTATAATTCACCCCTCCACTTT.